Below, one TCR beta chain is given with its context. Its specificity is not known. Germline-derived CDR1 and CDR2 are MGHRA and YSYEKL. V lost 0 bases to trimming and J lost 7 bases, with 12 bases between them. This CDR3 has 14 residues. These data originate in a study of T cells in localized non-small cell lung cancer. General study findings and limits: A median of roughly 50 of the top 100 tumor clones appeared in adjacent lung, which was paired and uninvolved.

The protocol was immunoSEQ multiplex PCR, while the TCRdb copy is restricted to in-frame clones and leaves out a portion. The sample yields tens of thousands of clones, approximately 75% seen once. The chain joins TRBV4-1 to TRBJ1-2; no clear D gene. This TCR was recovered from a man aged 40 to 75 with stage I squamous cell lung carcinoma. The sequences come from peripheral blood, collected before any cancer treatment. The CDR3 protein is CASSQDAWRSGYTF. In DNA form, the CDR3 reads TGCGCCAGCAGCCAAGATGCCTGGCGGTCTGGCTACACCTTC.